These T cell receptor beta chains were read from a single sample in a study of CD8+CD57+ T cells in acquired aplastic anemia. TCRdb reprocessed the reads via MiXCR and lists one record per CDR3 protein. The sample includes hundreds of thousands of distinct CDR3 sequences, roughly 68% seen only once; the top ten take 3% to 5%. The sample taken for sequencing was sorted CD4+, CD8+, or CD8+CD57+ T cells (not recorded which) from PBMCs. The receptors stem from a human donor in good health, serving as a control. Both conserved end residues are part of each CDR3. D genes are given only for firm matches. Expanded clones get a size class; other rows say once, few or many, or leave the size out.

d_call cdr3_length clone_size j_call v_call cdr3_nt cdr3_aa
. 17 . TRBJ2-2 TRBV9 TGTGCCAGCTCCGTAGGGGGGAACTATGGCTACACCGGGGAGCTGTTTTTT CASSVGGNYGYTGELFF
. 18 many TRBJ2-6 TRBV5-8 TGTGCCAGCAGCGGAGGGTCCCGAGTTATTGGTGGGGCCAACGTCCTGACTTTC CASSGGSRVIGGANVLTF
. 13 . TRBJ1-6 TRBV20-1 TGCAGTGCTAGTGCTGGAGCGGGTAGCACCCTCCACTTT CSASAGAGSTLHF
. 13 . TRBJ1-6 TRBV5-5 TGTGCCAGCAGCCACCAGGGACATTCACCCCTCCACTTT CASSHQGHSPLHF
. 15 many TRBJ1-6 TRBV7-9 TGTGCCAGCAGCTTTACCGGCGCGGGGAATTCACCCCTCCACTTT CASSFTGAGNSPLHF
. 15 . TRBJ2-2 TRBV7-2 TGTGCCAGCAGCTACCGGTCGTCGCAAGAGACCCAGTACTTTTTT CASSYRSSQETQYFF
TRBD1 13 few TRBJ1-2 TRBV7-8 TGTGCCAGCAGCCGGGACAGGGGAAATGGCCACACCTTC CASSRDRGNGHTF
TRBD1 12 many TRBJ1-2 TRBV24-1 TGTGCCACCAGTGAAGGGGGCGGCGGCTACACCTTC CATSEGGGGYTF
TRBD2 16 many TRBJ2-1 TRBV20-1 TGCAGTGCTAGAGTGGCTAGCGGGGGCTCCTACAATGAGCAGTTCTTC CSARVASGGSYNEQFF
TRBD1 15 . TRBJ1-2 TRBV7-2 TGCGCCAGCAGCCAAGGGGACAGGGGCAACTATGGCTACACCTTC CASSQGDRGNYGYTF
. 16 . TRBJ2-5 TRBV7-2 TGTGCCAGCAGCTTAGCTCCCAGGGGAGGAAACTATGGCCAGTACTTC CASSLAPRGGNYGQYF
. 11 . TRBJ1-6 TRBV20-1 TGCAGTGCTAATGGGGAACTGGGCCTCCACTTT CSANGELGLHF
. 13 many TRBJ2-7 TRBV6-2/TRBV6-3 TGTGCCAGCAGGGGCCCGGGTTGGGACGAGCAGTACTTC CASRGPGWDEQYF
. 15 many TRBJ1-5 TRBV2 TGTGCCAGCTCTACGGGCAGGTCCGGCAATCAGCCCCAGCATTTT CASSTGRSGNQPQHF
. 15 many TRBJ2-3 TRBV5-4 TGTGCCAGCAGCCGAACTAGTGGTAGCACAGATACGCAGTATTTT CASSRTSGSTDTQYF
. 14 few TRBJ1-5 TRBV19 TGCGCCAGTAGCGGACAGAGCGACAATCGGCCCCAGCATTTT CASSGQSDNRPQHF
. 16 many TRBJ2-1 TRBV7-7 TGTGCCAGCAGCTTAGGGTGGGGTGGGCACTACAATGAGCAGTTCTTC CASSLGWGGHYNEQFF
TRBD1 17 few TRBJ1-5 TRBV11-2 TGTGCCAGCAGCTTACCCGTGGGACAGGGGGCGGGACAGCCCCAGCATTTT CASSLPVGQGAGQPQHF
. 13 . TRBJ1-4 TRBV7-2 TGTGCCAGCAGCAGCGGGTTGACGGAAAAACTGTTTTTT CASSSGLTEKLFF
. 14 . TRBJ1-1 TRBV20-1 TGCAGTGCTACAGGGGCGGGAGGCTACACTGAAGCTTTCTTT CSATGAGGYTEAFF
. 14 many TRBJ1-4 TRBV2 TGTGCCAGCAACCGACAGTCAACTAATGAAAAACTGTTTTTT CASNRQSTNEKLFF
. 14 many TRBJ2-5 TRBV25-1 TGTGCCAGCAGCGCCGTTGGGGGCGCAGAGACCCAGTACTTC CASSAVGGAETQYF
. 14 . TRBJ1-6 TRBV5-6 TGTGCCAGCAGCTTGGCCGACGGAAATTCACCCCTCCACTTT CASSLADGNSPLHF
. 14 . TRBJ2-5 TRBV24-1 TGTGCCACCAGTGATTGGGACGGCCAAGAGACCCAGTACTTC CATSDWDGQETQYF